The subject of this entry is one TCR beta chain. Its antigen is undetermined. This sample is drawn from a study of cytomegalovirus exposure and HLA in healthy donors. Points from the study as a whole: Per a prior analysis, the majority of TCR beta V segments were productive roughly 87% or roughly 30% of the time. Later genetic work tied a missense DCLRE1C variant to beta-chain V and J trimming.

The CDR3 contains 15 residues. Trimming removed 2 bases from V and 7 bases from J, with 12 bases in between. Germline lookup yields CDR1 MNHEY and CDR2 SVGAGI. The PCR ran on 60 Vbeta and 13 Jbeta primers. Only in-frame clones appear in the TCRdb table, and some are missing; sequencing was by immunoSEQ multiplex PCR. The top ten clones hold around 0.57% of a sample with hundreds of thousands of clones, 70% to 85% of them seen once. This sequence was found in a middle-aged woman in good health and CMV-seronegative. The sequenced sample was PBMCs. The chain employs TRBV6-5 and TRBJ1-6, with D tentatively TRBD1 (5 bases). The CDR3 sequence: CASSYRGHPNSPLHF. The CDR3 region has the DNA TGTGCCAGCAGTTACCGAGGACATCCCAATTCACCCCTCCACTTT.